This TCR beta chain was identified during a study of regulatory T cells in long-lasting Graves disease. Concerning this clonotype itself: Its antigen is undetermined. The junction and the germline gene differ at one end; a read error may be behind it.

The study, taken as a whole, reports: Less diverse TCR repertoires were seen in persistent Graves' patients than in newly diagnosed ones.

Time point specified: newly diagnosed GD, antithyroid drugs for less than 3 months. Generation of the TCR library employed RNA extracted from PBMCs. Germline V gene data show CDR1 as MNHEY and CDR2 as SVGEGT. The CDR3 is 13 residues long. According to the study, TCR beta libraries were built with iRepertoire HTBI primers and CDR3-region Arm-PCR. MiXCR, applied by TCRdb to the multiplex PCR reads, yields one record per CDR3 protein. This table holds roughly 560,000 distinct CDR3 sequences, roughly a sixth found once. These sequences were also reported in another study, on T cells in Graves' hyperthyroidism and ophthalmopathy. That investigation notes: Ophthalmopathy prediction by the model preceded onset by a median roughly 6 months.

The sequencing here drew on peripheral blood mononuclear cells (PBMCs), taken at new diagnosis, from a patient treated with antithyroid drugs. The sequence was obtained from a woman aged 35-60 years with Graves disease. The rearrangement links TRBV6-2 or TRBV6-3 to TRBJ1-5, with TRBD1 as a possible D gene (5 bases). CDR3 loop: CAGSEGVNQPQHF. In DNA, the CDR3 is TGTGCCGGCAGTGAAGGGGTCAATCAGCCCCAGCATTTT.